The 13 T cell receptor beta chains below were found in one sample sequenced in a study of CD8 T cells in Susac syndrome. With random hexamers, reverse transcription was performed on roughly 0.45 to 1 ug of RNA. TCRdb analysed the immunoSEQ multiplex PCR reads with MiXCR anew, one entry per CDR3 protein. The sample carries approximately 170,000 distinct CDR3 sequences, roughly 94% recorded once. The sequenced sample consisted of CD4+ T cells from PBMCs. The receptors here all came from a human donor with multiple sclerosis.

Written as DNA, the CDR3 is TGTGCCGTGCTGGGCGGGAACGAGCAGTACTTC. This encodes CAVLGGNEQYF. The chain uses TRBV6-6 and TRBJ2-7; possible D gene TRBD2, 6 bases. V lost 11 bases and J 5 bases, leaving 13 bases between the germline ends. The germline V gene has CDR1 MNHNY and CDR2 SVGAGI (reference sequence). This CDR3 contains 11 residues.

The chain combines TRBV6-2 or TRBV6-3 with TRBJ1-5; D is ambiguous. CDR1 is MNHEY and CDR2 is SVGEGT in the germline V gene. V dropped 2 bases and J dropped 11 bases, with 10 bases sitting between them. This CDR3 spans 12 amino acids. CDR3 bases: TGTGCCAGCAGTTACGATGGGCCAGCCCAGCATTTT. Protein: CASSYDGPAQHF.

This clonotype was seen once. The V and J genes are TRBV19 and TRBJ1-1; TRBD1 is a possible D gene (6 bases). The CDR3 spans 14 residues. V lost 4 bases, J lost 1 base, and 10 bases lay in between. Germline values: CDR1 LNHDA, CDR2 SQIVND (reference sequence). CDR3 residues: CASSNRGRNTEAFF. CDR3 nucleotides: TGTGCCAGTAGTAATCGGGGGCGGAACACTGAAGCTTTCTTT.

The chain links TRBV28 to TRBJ2-5; D ambiguous. The length of the CDR3 is 11 residues. V gave up 7 bases and J gave up 7 bases, with 10 bases separating them. Germline V lookup: CDR1 MDHEN, CDR2 SYDVKM. The DNA of the CDR3 is TGTGCCAGCAATCACAAAGGGACCCAGTACTTC. Protein product: CASNHKGTQYF.

The rearrangement uses TRBV6-1 and TRBJ1-5; D is possibly TRBD1 (6 bases). The CDR3 is 17 residues long. Germline V lookup: CDR1 MNHNS, CDR2 SASEGT. Trimming removed 8 bases from V and 4 bases from J, with 24 bases in between. The CDR3 DNA follows: TGTGCCAGCCGGGTGAAGCGCAGGGGAAGAAAAAATCAGCCCCAGCATTTT. Translation: CASRVKRRGRKNQPQHF.

The chain employs TRBV20-1 and TRBJ1-1; tentatively, D is TRBD1 (5 bases). V was shortened by 0 bases and J by 2 bases, with 10 bases between the two germline ends. This CDR3 comprises 14 residues. Germline values: CDR1 DFQATT, CDR2 SNEGSKA (reference sequence). The CDR3, as DNA: TGCAGTGCTAGAGATAATACAGGCAACACTGAAGCTTTCTTT. It codes for CSARDNTGNTEAFF.

The V gene is TRBV7-9, the J gene TRBJ1-2, with a possible D match to TRBD1 (5 bases). V was trimmed by 5 bases and J by 3 bases, leaving 7 bases between them. The CDR3 length is 12 residues. In germline, CDR1 is SEHNR, CDR2 FQNEAQ (reference sequence). CDR3 sequence: CASSRDHYGYTF. In DNA, the CDR3 is TGTGCCAGCAGCCGGGACCACTATGGCTACACCTTC.

The rearrangement links TRBV4-3 to TRBJ2-2, with 7 bases identical to TRBD2. CDR1 LGHNA and CDR2 YSLEER come from the germline V gene. This CDR3 contains 15 residues. V shed 3 bases, J shed 6 bases, and the junction held 7 bases outside the gene matches. DNA of the CDR3: TGCGCCAGCAGCCAGGGTATCACTAGCGCCGGGGAGCTGTTTTTT. The encoded protein is CASSQGITSAGELFF.

V and J are TRBV19 and TRBJ1-1, with D possibly TRBD1 on 5 matching bases. The CDR3 runs to 15 residues. The ends were cut back, 5 bases at V and 0 bases at J, with 13 bases in the middle. Germline CDR1 reads LNHDA; CDR2 reads SQIVND (reference sequence). As DNA, the CDR3 is TGTGCCAGTAGTCTGGATACAGGCATGAACACTGAAGCTTTCTTT. Its translation: CASSLDTGMNTEAFF.

The table lists this clonotype with a few counts. The V gene is TRBV5-4, the J gene TRBJ1-2; 7 positions agree with TRBD1. The CDR3 contains 14 residues. V lost 6 bases, J lost 0 bases, and 5 bases stayed unmatched. CDR1 and CDR2 (germline): SGHNT, YYREEE (reference sequence). The DNA of the CDR3 is TGTGCCAGCAACGAGGGGACAGCTAACTATGGCTACACCTTC. Translation gives CASNEGTANYGYTF.

V usage is TRBV20-1 and J usage is TRBJ2-7, with D perhaps matching TRBD2 (6 bases). The V gene lost 5 bases and the J gene lost 6 bases, with 17 bases spanning the gap. In germline, CDR1 is DFQATT, CDR2 SNEGSKA (reference sequence). The CDR3 is 13 residues long. The CDR3 protein is CSAPPVAGFEQYF. The CDR3 nucleotides are TGCAGTGCTCCCCCCGTTGCGGGGTTCGAGCAGTACTTC.

The chain uses TRBV7-9 and TRBJ2-2, with a weak D call TRBD1 (5 bases). Germline CDR1 SEHNR, CDR2 FQNEAQ (reference sequence). This CDR3 has 13 residues. V was cut by 10 bases and J by 4 bases, with 13 bases left in between. In DNA form, the CDR3 reads TGTGCCAACTCAAGACAGACCACCGGGGAGCTGTTTTTT. Translation: CANSRQTTGELFF. Filled out from reference TRBV7-9 and TRBJ2-2, the complete variable domain reads DTGVSQNPRHKITKRGQNVTFRCDPISEHNRLYWYRQTLGQGPEFLTYFQNEAQLEKSRLLSDRFSAERPKGSFSTLEIQRTEQGDSAMYLCANSRQTTGELFFGEGSRLTVL.

The chain recombines TRBV4-2 with TRBJ2-1, with 7 bases identical to TRBD2. V lost 4 bases to trimming and J lost 2 bases; unmatched junction nucleotides: 5. Germline lookup yields CDR1 LGHNA and CDR2 YNFKEQ. CDR3 length: 15 amino acids. The CDR3 region has the DNA TGTGCCAGCAGCCCCGGACGGGAGGCCTACAATGAGCAGTTCTTC. This sequence encodes CASSPGREAYNEQFF.